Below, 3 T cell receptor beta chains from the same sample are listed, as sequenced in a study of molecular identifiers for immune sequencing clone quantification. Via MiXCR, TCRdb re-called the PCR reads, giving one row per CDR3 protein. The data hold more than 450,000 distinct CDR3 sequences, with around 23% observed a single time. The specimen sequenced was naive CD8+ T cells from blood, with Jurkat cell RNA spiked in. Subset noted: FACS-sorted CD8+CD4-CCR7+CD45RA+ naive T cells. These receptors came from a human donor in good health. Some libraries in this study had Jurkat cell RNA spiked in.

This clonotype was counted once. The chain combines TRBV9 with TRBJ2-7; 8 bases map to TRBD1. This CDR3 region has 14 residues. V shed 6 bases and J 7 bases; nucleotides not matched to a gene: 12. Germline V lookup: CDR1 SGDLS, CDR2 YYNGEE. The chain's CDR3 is CASNPPPGGREQYF. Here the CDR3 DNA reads TGTGCCAGCAACCCCCCTCCAGGGGGCCGGGAGCAGTACTTC.

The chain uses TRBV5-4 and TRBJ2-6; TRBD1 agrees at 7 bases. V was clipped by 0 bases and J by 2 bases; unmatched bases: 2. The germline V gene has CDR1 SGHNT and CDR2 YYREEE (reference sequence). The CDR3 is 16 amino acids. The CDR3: CASSLEGAAGANVLTF. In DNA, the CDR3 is TGTGCCAGCAGCTTGGAGGGGGCGGCTGGGGCCAACGTCCTGACTTTC.

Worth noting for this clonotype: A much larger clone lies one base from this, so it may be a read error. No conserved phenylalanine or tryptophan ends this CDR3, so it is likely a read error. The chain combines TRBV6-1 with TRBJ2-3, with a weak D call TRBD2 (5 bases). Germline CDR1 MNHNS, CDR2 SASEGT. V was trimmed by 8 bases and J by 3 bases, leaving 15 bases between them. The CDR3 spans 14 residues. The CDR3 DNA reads TGTGCCAGCGACGGGGAAGTTGTTACAGATACGCAGTATCTT. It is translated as CASDGEVVTDTQYL.